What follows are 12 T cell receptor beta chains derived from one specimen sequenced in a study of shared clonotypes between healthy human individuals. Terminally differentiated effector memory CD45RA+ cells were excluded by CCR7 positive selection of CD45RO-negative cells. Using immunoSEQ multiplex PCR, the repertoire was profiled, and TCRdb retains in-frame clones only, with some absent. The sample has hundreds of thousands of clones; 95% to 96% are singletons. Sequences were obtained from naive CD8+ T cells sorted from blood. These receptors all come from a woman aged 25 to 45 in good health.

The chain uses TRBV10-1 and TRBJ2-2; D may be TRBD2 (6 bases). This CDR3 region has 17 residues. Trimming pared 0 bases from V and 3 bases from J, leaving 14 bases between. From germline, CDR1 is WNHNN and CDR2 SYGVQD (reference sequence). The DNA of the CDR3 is TGCGCCAGCAGTGAGTCTGGGGGAGGTATGTACACCGGGGAGCTGTTTTTT. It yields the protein CASSESGGGMYTGELFF.

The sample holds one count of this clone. The CDR3 reads CASSSGEGNFGYTF. CDR3 nucleotide sequence: TGTGCCAGCAGCTCTGGGGAGGGTAATTTTGGCTACACCTTC. This chain connects TRBV7-9 to TRBJ1-2; D remains unclear. The CDR3 is made up of 14 amino acids. Germline CDR1 reads SEHNR; CDR2 reads FQNEAQ (reference sequence). Trimming stripped 4 bases from V and 7 bases from J, with 16 bases between.

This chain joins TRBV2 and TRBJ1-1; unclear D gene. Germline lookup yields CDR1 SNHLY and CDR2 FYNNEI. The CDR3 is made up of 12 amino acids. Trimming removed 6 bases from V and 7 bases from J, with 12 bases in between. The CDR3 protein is CASSPAANEAFF. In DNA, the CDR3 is TGTGCCAGCAGCCCCGCGGCCAATGAAGCTTTCTTT.

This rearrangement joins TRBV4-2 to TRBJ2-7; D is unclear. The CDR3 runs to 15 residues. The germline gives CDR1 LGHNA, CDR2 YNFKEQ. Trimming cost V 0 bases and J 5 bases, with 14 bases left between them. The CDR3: CASSQEGGFLDEQYF. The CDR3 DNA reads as TGTGCCAGCAGCCAAGAGGGCGGTTTCCTGGACGAGCAGTACTTC.

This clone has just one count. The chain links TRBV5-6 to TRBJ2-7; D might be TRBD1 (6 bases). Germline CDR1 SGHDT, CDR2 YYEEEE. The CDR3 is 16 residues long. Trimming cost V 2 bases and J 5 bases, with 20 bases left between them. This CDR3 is CASSFLRGMGLHEQYF. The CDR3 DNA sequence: TGTGCCAGCAGCTTTCTCAGGGGAATGGGCTTGCACGAGCAGTACTTC.

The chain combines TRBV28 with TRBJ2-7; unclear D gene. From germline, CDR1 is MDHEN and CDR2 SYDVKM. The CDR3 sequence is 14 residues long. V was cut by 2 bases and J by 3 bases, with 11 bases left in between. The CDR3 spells CASSLISGDYEQYF. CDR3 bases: TGTGCCAGCAGTTTAATCTCTGGGGACTACGAGCAGTACTTC.

The CDR3 DNA reads as TGTGCCAGCAGCCTGGGAGCGGGAGGGCCCGCTGGCACAGATACGCAGTATTTT. Protein: CASSLGAGGPAGTDTQYF. V usage is TRBV5-6 and J usage is TRBJ2-3; 10 bases are shared with TRBD2. This CDR3 contains 18 residues. Trimming at V came to 4 bases and at J to 1 base, leaving 12 bases not matched to a gene. The germline V gene has CDR1 SGHDT and CDR2 YYEEEE. Filled out from reference TRBV5-6 and TRBJ2-3, the complete variable domain reads DAGVTQSPTHLIKTRGQQVTLRCSPKSGHDTVSWYQQALGQGPQFIFQYYEEEERQRGNFPDRFSGHQFPNYSSELNVNALLLGDSALYLCASSLGAGGPAGTDTQYFGPGTRLTVL.

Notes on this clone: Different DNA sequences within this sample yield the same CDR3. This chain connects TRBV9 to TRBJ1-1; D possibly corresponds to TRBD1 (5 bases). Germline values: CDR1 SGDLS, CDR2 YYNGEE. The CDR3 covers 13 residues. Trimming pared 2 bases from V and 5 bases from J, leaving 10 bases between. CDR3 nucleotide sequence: TGTGCCAGCAGCGTCGGGGGGAGTACTGAAGCTTTCTTT. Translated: CASSVGGSTEAFF. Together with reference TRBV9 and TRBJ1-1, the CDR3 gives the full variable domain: DSGVTQTPKHLITATGQRVTLRCSPRSGDLSVYWYQQSLDQGLQFLIQYYNGEERAKGNILERFSAQQFPDLHSELNLSSLELGDSALYFCASSVGGSTEAFFGQGTRLTVV.

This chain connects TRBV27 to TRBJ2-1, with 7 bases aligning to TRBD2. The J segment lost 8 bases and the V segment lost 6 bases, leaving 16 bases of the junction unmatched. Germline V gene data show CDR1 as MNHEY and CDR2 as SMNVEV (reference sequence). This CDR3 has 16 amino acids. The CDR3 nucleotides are TGTGCCAGCAGCCCCCGTGGACTAGGGAATTTGCATGAGCAGTTCTTC. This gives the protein CASSPRGLGNLHEQFF.

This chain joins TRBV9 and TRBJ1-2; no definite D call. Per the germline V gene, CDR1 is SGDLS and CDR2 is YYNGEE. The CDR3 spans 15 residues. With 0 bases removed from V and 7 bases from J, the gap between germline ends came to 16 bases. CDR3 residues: CASSVDEGIHFGYTF. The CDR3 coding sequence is TGTGCCAGCAGCGTAGATGAGGGAATCCATTTTGGCTACACCTTC.

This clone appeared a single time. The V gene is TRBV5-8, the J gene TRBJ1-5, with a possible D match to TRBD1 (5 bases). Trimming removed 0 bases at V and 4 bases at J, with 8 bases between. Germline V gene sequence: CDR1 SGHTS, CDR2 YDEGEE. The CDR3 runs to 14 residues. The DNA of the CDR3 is TGTGCCAGCAGCTTGGGGGGGGAAAATCAGCCCCAGCATTTT. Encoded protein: CASSLGGENQPQHF. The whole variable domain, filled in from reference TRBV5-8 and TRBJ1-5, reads EAGVTQSPTHLIKTRGQQATLRCSPISGHTSVYWYQQALGLGLQFLLWYDEGEERNRGNFPPRFSGRQFPNYSSELNVNALELEDSALYLCASSLGGENQPQHFGDGTRLSIL.

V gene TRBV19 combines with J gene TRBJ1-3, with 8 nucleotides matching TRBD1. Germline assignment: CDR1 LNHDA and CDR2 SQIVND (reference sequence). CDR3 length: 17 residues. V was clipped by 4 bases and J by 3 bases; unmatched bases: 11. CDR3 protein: CASSTDREGHIGNTIYF. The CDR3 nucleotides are TGTGCCAGTAGTACGGACAGGGAGGGGCACATTGGAAACACCATATATTTT.